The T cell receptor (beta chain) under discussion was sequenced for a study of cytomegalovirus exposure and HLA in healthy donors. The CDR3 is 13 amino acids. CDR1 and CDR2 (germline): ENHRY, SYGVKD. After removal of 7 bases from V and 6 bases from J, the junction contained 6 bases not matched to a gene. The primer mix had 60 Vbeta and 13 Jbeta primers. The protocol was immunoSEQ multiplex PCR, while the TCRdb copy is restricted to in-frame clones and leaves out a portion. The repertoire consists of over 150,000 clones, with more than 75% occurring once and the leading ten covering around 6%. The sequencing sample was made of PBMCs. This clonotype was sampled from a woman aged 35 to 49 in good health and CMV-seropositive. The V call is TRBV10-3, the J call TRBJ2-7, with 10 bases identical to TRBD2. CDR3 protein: CAIKASGSLEQYF. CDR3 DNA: TGTGCCATCAAGGCTAGCGGGAGCCTCGAGCAGTACTTC.